The 27 T cell receptor beta chains reported below all come from one sample, sequenced in a study of a mutant IDH1 vaccine in newly diagnosed glioma. TCRdb's copy holds only in-frame clones and misses some; the assay was immunoSEQ multiplex PCR. The repertoire holds around 24,000 clones, with 90% to 95% as singletons. Time point denoted: baseline, week 1 (first vaccination visit). Sample treatment: pre-vaccination baseline after standard-of-care therapy. The sample consisted of PBMCs, taken from a glioma patient treated with radiotherapy, temozolomide or both. The receptors derive from a man in his forties with glioma.

V and J are TRBV4-3 and TRBJ2-1; TRBD2 agrees at 10 bases. CDR1 and CDR2 (germline): LGHNA, YSLEER. The CDR3 has 14 residues. V shed 3 bases, J shed 15 bases, and the junction held 11 bases outside the gene matches. CDR3 in amino acids: CASSHPVVLAGAFF. The CDR3 DNA sequence: TGCGCCAGCAGCCACCCCGTGGTTCTAGCGGGGGCGTTCTTC.

The genes are TRBV6-5 and TRBJ2-1; D perhaps matches TRBD1 (6 bases). Trimming shortened V by 11 bases and J by 5 bases, and 19 bases separated the two germline ends. The CDR3 loop spans 14 amino acids. Germline assignment: CDR1 MNHEY and CDR2 SVGAGI. The CDR3 sequence: CARAFRTVDNEQFF. Written as DNA, the CDR3 is TGTGCCCGCGCTTTCCGGACAGTTGACAATGAGCAGTTCTTC.

V and J are TRBV5-1 and TRBJ2-2; 11 bases line up with TRBD2. The trim removed 0 bases at V and 4 bases at J, leaving 5 bases unmatched. The V gene's germline CDR1 is SGHRS and CDR2 YFSETQ. The CDR3 consists of 17 residues. CDR3 residues: CASSLAVAGGPTGELFF. The DNA of the CDR3 is TGCGCCAGCAGCTTGGCCGTAGCGGGAGGGCCCACCGGGGAGCTGTTTTTT. The complete variable domain, with remaining parts taken from reference TRBV5-1 and TRBJ2-2, reads KAGVTQTPRYLIKTRGQQVTLSCSPISGHRSVSWYQQTPGQGLQFLFEYFSETQRNKGNFPGRFSGRQFSNSRSEMNVSTLELGDSALYLCASSLAVAGGPTGELFFGEGSRLTVL.

This chain uses TRBV6-5 with TRBJ1-1; D not resolved. V was cut by 5 bases and J by 0 bases, with 10 bases left in between. CDR1 is MNHEY and CDR2 is SVGAGI in the germline V gene. There are 14 residues in the CDR3. CDR3 in amino acids: CASSLGFLNTEAFF. The CDR3 DNA reads as TGTGCCAGCAGTCTCGGTTTCCTGAACACTGAAGCTTTCTTT.

The V gene is TRBV6-6, the J gene TRBJ1-4; D not resolved. This CDR3 region has 14 residues. Trimming cost V 4 bases and J 2 bases, with 8 bases left between them. The germline V gene encodes CDR1 MNHNY and CDR2 SVGAGI (reference sequence). CDR3 DNA: TGTGCCAGCAGTTCTTGGGGTACTAATGAAAAACTGTTTTTT. This translates into CASSSWGTNEKLFF.

The chain uses TRBV5-1 and TRBJ1-1; TRBD1 might be the D (5 bases). Germline V gene lookup returns CDR1 SGHRS and CDR2 YFSETQ. CDR3 length: 16 amino acids. Trimming left V 2 bases short and J 1 base short, with 15 bases between. The CDR3 DNA is TGCGCCAGCAGCTTTTGGGCGACAGCAAGGAACACTGAAGCTTTCTTT. Amino acids: CASSFWATARNTEAFF.

The gene calls are TRBV4-3 and TRBJ2-1, with 8 bases identical to TRBD2. The ends lost 0 bases at V and 5 bases at J; junction bases unmatched: 6. Per the germline V gene, CDR1 is LGHNA and CDR2 is YSLEER. The CDR3 totals 16 residues. CDR3: CASSQDAGGTHNEQFF. The DNA of the CDR3 is TGCGCCAGCAGCCAAGATGCGGGGGGCACACACAATGAGCAGTTCTTC.

The rearrangement joins TRBV7-8 to TRBJ2-7; 10 bases agree with TRBD2. The V gene end was trimmed by 4 bases and the J gene end by 3 bases; junction bases not matched to a gene: 3. The germline CDR1 and CDR2 sequences are SGHVS and FQNEAQ. The CDR3 covers 14 residues. The CDR3 loop is CASSSIAGGYEQYF. CDR3 DNA: TGTGCCAGCAGCTCGATAGCGGGAGGCTACGAGCAGTACTTC.

This clone was detected once. Here the CDR3 reads CASSPLDSPLHF. The DNA of the CDR3 is TGTGCCAGCAGCCCTCTTGATTCACCCCTCCACTTT. The chain combines TRBV7-9 with TRBJ1-6; D gene unclear. CDR1 SEHNR and CDR2 FQNEAQ come from the germline V gene (reference sequence). CDR3 size: 12 residues. Trimming left V 5 bases short and J 8 bases short, with 7 bases between.

V usage is TRBV7-2 and J usage is TRBJ1-2, with D perhaps TRBD1 (6 bases). The CDR3 is 13 amino acids. V was cut by 4 bases and J by 6 bases, with 12 bases left in between. The V gene's germline CDR1 is SGHTA and CDR2 FQGNSA. CDR3 sequence reads: CASSSQGLDGYTF. CDR3 bases: TGTGCCAGCAGCTCACAGGGTTTGGATGGCTACACCTTC.

The V gene is TRBV25-1, the J gene TRBJ1-3; D gene unclear. CDR3 length: 14 residues. Germline V gene lookup returns CDR1 MGHDK and CDR2 SYGVNS. The V end lost 3 bases, the J end lost 4 bases, and 10 bases lay between the germline ends. CDR3 region: CASSDLVLGNTIYF. The DNA for the CDR3 is TGTGCCAGCAGTGATTTAGTCTTAGGAAACACCATATATTTT. The full variable domain, with the rest looked up from reference TRBV25-1 and TRBJ1-3, is EADIYQTPRYLVIGTGKKITLECSQTMGHDKMYWYQQDPGMELHLIHYSYGVNSTEKGDLSSESTVSRIRTEHFPLTLESARPSHTSQYLCASSDLVLGNTIYFGEGSWLTVV.

The chain couples TRBV9 to TRBJ2-7; TRBD2 is a possible D gene (5 bases). Trimming cost V 5 bases and J 2 bases, with 11 bases left between them. The CDR3 loop spans 13 amino acids. Germline CDR1 and CDR2: SGDLS and YYNGEE. CDR3: CASSSDGTYEQYF. The CDR3 coding sequence is TGTGCCAGCAGTTCCGACGGGACCTACGAGCAGTACTTC.

The rearrangement links TRBV4-1 to TRBJ2-2, with 10 bases that match TRBD2. With 4 bases clipped from V and 0 bases from J, the junction kept 8 bases outside the gene matches. Germline V gives CDR1 MGHRA, CDR2 YSYEKL. This CDR3 comprises 18 residues. The CDR3 DNA reads TGCGCCAGCAGCCTCCTATCGGGACTAGCGTCGAACACCGGGGAGCTGTTTTTT. This encodes CASSLLSGLASNTGELFF.

This rearrangement joins TRBV5-4 to TRBJ1-1; D is unresolved. V lost 4 bases to trimming and J lost 1 base, with 8 bases between them. The CDR3 covers 13 residues. Germline loops: CDR1 SGHNT, CDR2 YYREEE (reference sequence). The CDR3 sequence: CASSLPRNTEAFF. CDR3 nucleotides: TGTGCCAGCAGCCTACCCAGGAACACTGAAGCTTTCTTT.

V is TRBV7-2 and J is TRBJ1-1; D gene ambiguous. Deletions cut 5 bases from V and 7 bases from J, with 14 bases between. CDR3 length: 13 amino acids. The germline gives CDR1 SGHTA, CDR2 FQGNSA. The CDR3 sequence is CASSPQHGYEAFF. CDR3 DNA sequence: TGTGCCAGCAGCCCGCAGCATGGCTATGAAGCTTTCTTT.

This clone was picked up a small number of times. The chain joins TRBV2 to TRBJ1-2, with D maybe TRBD1 (5 bases). This CDR3 is 13 amino acids long. From germline, CDR1 is SNHLY and CDR2 FYNNEI. V was shortened by 7 bases and J by 4 bases, with 13 bases between the two germline ends. The CDR3 sequence is CASMGPGVYGYTF. CDR3 coding DNA: TGTGCCAGCATGGGGCCGGGGGTCTATGGCTACACCTTC. Together with reference TRBV2 and TRBJ1-2, the CDR3 gives the full variable domain: EPEVTQTPSHQVTQMGQEVILRCVPISNHLYFYWYRQILGQKVEFLVSFYNNEISEKSEIFDDQFSVERPDGSNFTLKIRSTKLEDSAMYFCASMGPGVYGYTFGSGTRLTVV.

This clone has only one observation. The genes are TRBV7-7 and TRBJ2-1, with D hard to call. CDR3 length: 13 amino acids. Between the trimmed V and J ends, which lost 3 bases and 5 bases, there was a span of 8 bases. The V gene's germline CDR1 is SSHAT and CDR2 FNYEAQ (reference sequence). The CDR3 loop is CASSFRPNNEQFF. CDR3 coding DNA: TGTGCCAGCAGCTTTAGGCCTAACAATGAGCAGTTCTTC.

The chain employs TRBV4-1 and TRBJ2-7; the match to TRBD1 covers 9 bases. Germline lookup yields CDR1 MGHRA and CDR2 YSYEKL. With V trimmed by 3 bases and J by 5 bases, 8 bases remained unmatched. The CDR3 loop spans 15 amino acids. In nucleotides, the CDR3 is TGCGCCAGCAGCCACCAGGACAGGGGAGGGGACGAGCAGTACTTC. Protein: CASSHQDRGGDEQYF.

This chain uses TRBV9 with TRBJ2-7; no reliable D call. V shed 1 base and J shed 1 base, with 18 bases lying between them. The CDR3 totals 17 residues. Germline V gives CDR1 SGDLS, CDR2 YYNGEE. In nucleotides, the CDR3 is TGTGCCAGCAGCGTATCTCCTGGGATGTGGGGTTCCTACGAGCAGTACTTC. It encodes CASSVSPGMWGSYEQYF.

This sequence joins TRBV4-1 and TRBJ1-2; possible D gene TRBD1, 6 bases. CDR3 length equals 14 residues. Trimming removed 2 bases at V and 6 bases at J, with 13 bases between. Germline V gene lookup returns CDR1 MGHRA and CDR2 YSYEKL. The CDR3 loop is CASSQNRDNDGYTF. In nucleotides, the CDR3 is TGCGCCAGCAGCCAAAACCGGGACAATGATGGCTACACCTTC.

The sample holds one count of this clone. The V call is TRBV7-9, the J call TRBJ1-1, with D uncertain. CDR1 and CDR2 from the germline V gene are SEHNR and FQNEAQ (reference sequence). CDR3 size: 15 residues. V lost 5 bases and J lost 7, with 20 bases in between. CDR3 protein: CASSLTLGSKGEAFF. For the CDR3, the DNA is TGTGCCAGCAGCCTTACCCTCGGTTCGAAGGGTGAAGCTTTCTTT.

This clone was found once. The chain recombines TRBV11-3 with TRBJ2-3; 8 bases agree with TRBD2. This CDR3 contains 16 residues. Germline CDR1 is SGHNT and CDR2 is YENEEA. Trimming took 2 bases from V and 0 from J; bases not matched to a gene: 4. CDR3 residues: CASSLLSGASTDTQYF. DNA for the CDR3: TGTGCCAGCAGCTTACTTAGCGGGGCAAGCACAGATACGCAGTATTTT.

The V gene is TRBV2, the J gene TRBJ1-1; D unclear. The length of the CDR3 is 13 residues. Trimming took off 2 bases at V and 4 bases at J, with 8 bases between the two ends. Germline V lookup: CDR1 SNHLY, CDR2 FYNNEI. The CDR3 sequence: CASSEQESTEAFF. CDR3 nucleotides: TGTGCCAGCAGTGAACAGGAGAGCACTGAAGCTTTCTTT.

J is TRBJ2-5 and V is TRBV5-3; D gene unclear. TRBV5-3 counts as an open reading frame of uncertain function. This CDR3 is built from 10 residues. The V end lost 0 bases, the J end lost 7 bases, and 1 base lay between the germline ends. CDR3 residues: CARSLGTQYF. The CDR3 nucleotides read TGTGCCAGAAGCTTGGGGACCCAGTACTTC.

The chain carries TRBV4-1 and TRBJ2-7; D is unresolved. Germline V CDR1 and CDR2: MGHRA, YSYEKL. V lost 5 bases, J lost 3 bases, and 11 bases lay in between. The CDR3 is 13 amino acids. CDR3 loop: CASSSDNYYEQYF. The CDR3 DNA reads as TGCGCCAGCAGCTCTGACAACTACTACGAGCAGTACTTC.

The count of this clone is one. CDR3 in DNA: TGTGCCAGTAGTATCCCCCCCCAGACCCAGTACTTC. This translates into CASSIPPQTQYF. The rearrangement joins TRBV19 to TRBJ2-5, with D hard to call. The CDR3 spans 12 residues. Germline CDR1 and CDR2: LNHDA and SQIVND (reference sequence). V dropped 3 bases and J dropped 6 bases, with 8 bases sitting between them.

This chain uses TRBV6-5 with TRBJ1-6; 9 nucleotides align to TRBD1. This CDR3 comprises 14 residues. Germline trimming cut 10 bases from V and 10 bases from J; bases unmatched to any gene: 11. The germline gives CDR1 MNHEY, CDR2 SVGAGI. The CDR3 loop is CATWTGVIRSPLHF. For the CDR3, the DNA is TGTGCCACCTGGACAGGGGTAATACGGTCACCCCTCCACTTT.